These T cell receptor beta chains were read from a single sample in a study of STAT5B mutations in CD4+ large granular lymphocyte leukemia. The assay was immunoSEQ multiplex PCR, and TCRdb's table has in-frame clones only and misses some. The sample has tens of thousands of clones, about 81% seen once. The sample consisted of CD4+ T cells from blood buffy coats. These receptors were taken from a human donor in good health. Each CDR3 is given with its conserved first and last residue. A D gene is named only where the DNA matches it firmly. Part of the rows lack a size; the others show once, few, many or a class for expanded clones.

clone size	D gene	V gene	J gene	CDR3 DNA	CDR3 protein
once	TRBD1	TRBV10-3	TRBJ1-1	TGTGCCGCCCAGGGACAGGGAAGGGAGGCGAACACTGAAGCTTTCTTT	CAAQGQGREANTEAFF
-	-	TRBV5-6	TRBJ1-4	TGTGCCAGCAGCTTACCGGGAATTAATGAAAAACTGTTTTTT	CASSLPGINEKLFF
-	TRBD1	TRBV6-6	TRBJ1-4	TGTGCCAGCAAAGGGACAGTAAATGAAAAACTGTTTTTT	CASKGTVNEKLFF
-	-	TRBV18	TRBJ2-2	TGTGCCAGCTCACCGGACAGTTTCACCGGGGAGCTGTTTTTT	CASSPDSFTGELFF
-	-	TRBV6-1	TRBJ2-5	TGTGCCAGCAATCCGGGACCAGATGGTTGGGAGACCCAGTACTTC	CASNPGPDGWETQYF
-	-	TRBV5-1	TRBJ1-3	TGCGCCAGCAGCGGGGCCGGGTATTCTGGAAACACCATATATTTT	CASSGAGYSGNTIYF
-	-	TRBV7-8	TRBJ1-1	TGTGCCAGCAGCTTAGCGCAGTACCTGAACACTGAAGCTTTCTTT	CASSLAQYLNTEAFF
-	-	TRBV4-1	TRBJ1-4	TGCGCCAGCAGTTTTGCGAGGGGTAACTATAATGAAAAACTGTTTTTT	CASSFARGNYNEKLFF
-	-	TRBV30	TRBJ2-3	TGTGCCGCCAAAGCAGGGGCAGATACGCAGTATTTT	CAAKAGADTQYF
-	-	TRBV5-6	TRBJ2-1	TGTGCCAGCAGCTTGGTAGGAAGTTACAATGAGCAGTTCTTC	CASSLVGSYNEQFF
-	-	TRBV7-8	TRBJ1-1	TGTGCCAGCAGCCACAGAATAGAGGGGGGGACTACTGAAGCTTTCTTT	CASSHRIEGGTTEAFF
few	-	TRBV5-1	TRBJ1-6	TGCGCCAGCAGCTTACAGGATTCCTTCAGCTCCTATAATTCACCCCTCCACTTT	CASSLQDSFSSYNSPLHF
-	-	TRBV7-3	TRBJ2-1	TGTGCCAGCAGACCATTGACAGGGGAGGGACCTGAGCAGTTCTTC	CASRPLTGEGPEQFF
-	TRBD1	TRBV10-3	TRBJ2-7	TGTGCCATCAGGAACAGGGGTGAAAGGTCCTACGAGCAGTACTTC	CAIRNRGERSYEQYF
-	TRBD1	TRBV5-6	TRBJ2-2	TGTGCCAGCAGATTAACCGGGACAGGGGGCGTCGGGGAGCTGTTTTTT	CASRLTGTGGVGELFF
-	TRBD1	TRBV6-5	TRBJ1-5	TGTGCCAGCAGTACGACAGGGGGCGGGCAGCCCCAGCATTTT	CASSTTGGGQPQHF
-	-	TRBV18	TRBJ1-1	TGTGCCAGCTCAAGAATACAGGTCGACACTGAAGCTTTCTTT	CASSRIQVDTEAFF
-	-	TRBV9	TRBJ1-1	TGTGCCAGCAGCTCAAGGACAGAAATGAACACTGAAGCTTTCTTT	CASSSRTEMNTEAFF
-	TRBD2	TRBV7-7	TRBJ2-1	TGTGCCAGCAGCCGGGGGCTAGCGGGGGGAAGCTCCTACAATGAGCAGTTCTTC	CASSRGLAGGSSYNEQFF
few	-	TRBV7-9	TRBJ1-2	TGTGCCAGCAGCCGGGACGACCCGTCTGGCTACACCTTC	CASSRDDPSGYTF
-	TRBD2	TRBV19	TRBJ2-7	TGTGCCAGTAGTATTCGGACTAGCGGGGTTTACGAGCAGTACTTC	CASSIRTSGVYEQYF
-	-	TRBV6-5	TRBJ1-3	TGTGCCAGCAGTTACTCTGAGGGCTTCTCTGGAAACACCATATATTTT	CASSYSEGFSGNTIYF
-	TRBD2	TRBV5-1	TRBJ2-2	TGCGCCAGCAGCGGGGGAGGGCTAGCGAACACCGGGGAGCTGTTTTTT	CASSGGGLANTGELFF
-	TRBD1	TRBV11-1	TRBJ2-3	TGTGCCAGCAGCCCCTCGACCGGGACAGGGCTGAACACGCAGTATTTT	CASSPSTGTGLNTQYF
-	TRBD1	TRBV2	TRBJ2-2	TGTGCCAGCAGTAGGGCCGGGACAGCGAACACCGGGGAGCTGTTTTTT	CASSRAGTANTGELFF
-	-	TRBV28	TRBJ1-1	TGTGCCAGCTTCGGAAGTGGGGGGATGCACACTGAAGCTTTCTTT	CASFGSGGMHTEAFF
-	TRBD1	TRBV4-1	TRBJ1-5	TGCGCCAGCAGCCAAGAAGGGACAGGGTACGATCAGCCCCAGCATTTT	CASSQEGTGYDQPQHF
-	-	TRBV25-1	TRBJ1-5	TGTGCCAGCAGTGATAATCGGGGGCCCTTGGCTTCGCCCCAGCATTTT	CASSDNRGPLASPQHF
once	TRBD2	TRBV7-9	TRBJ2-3	TGTGCCAGCAGCTTAGGACTAGCGAATACGCAGTATTTT	CASSLGLANTQYF
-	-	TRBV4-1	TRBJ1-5	TGCGCCAGCAGCCTTGGTCCTACGGGCAGTCAGCCCCAGCATTTT	CASSLGPTGSQPQHF
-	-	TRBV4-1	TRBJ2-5	TGCGCCAGCAGCCAAGATAACTATCAAACCAGGGAGACCCAGTACTTC	CASSQDNYQTRETQYF
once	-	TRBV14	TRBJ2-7	TGTGCCAGCAGCCCCTTCCGAGGCGGACGCGAGCAGTACTTC	CASSPFRGGREQYF
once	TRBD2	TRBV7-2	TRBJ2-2	TGTGCCAGCACCCCGGGACTACTCACCGGGGAGCTGTTTTTT	CASTPGLLTGELFF
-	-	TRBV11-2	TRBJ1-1	TGTGCCAGCAGCGAACCAGGGGTGAACACTGAAGCTTTCTTT	CASSEPGVNTEAFF
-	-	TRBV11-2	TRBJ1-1	TGTGCCAGCAGCTTAGCAGGGACCGTTGAAGCTTTCTTT	CASSLAGTVEAFF
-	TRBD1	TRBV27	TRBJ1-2	TGTGCCAGCCGGATGAATGACAGGGCCTTGCGAGGCTACACCTTC	CASRMNDRALRGYTF
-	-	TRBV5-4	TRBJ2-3	TGTGCCAGCAGCTTGGACAGGGCCTTAGCCACAGATACGCAGTATTTT	CASSLDRALATDTQYF
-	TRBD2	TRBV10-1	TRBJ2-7	TGCGCCAGCAGTGAGGGGACTAGCGCGGCCTACGAGCAGTACTTC	CASSEGTSAAYEQYF
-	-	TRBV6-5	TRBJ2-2	TGTGCCAGCAGTTTTTTTATAAGGAGGAACACCGGGGAGCTGTTTTTT	CASSFFIRRNTGELFF
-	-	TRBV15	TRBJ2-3	TGTGCCTCCGGGGTGGGAGCGAACACAGATACGCAGTATTTT	CASGVGANTDTQYF
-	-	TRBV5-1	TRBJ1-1	TGCGCCAGCAGTTTGGGGGGACGACAGATTGAAGCTTTCTTT	CASSLGGRQIEAFF
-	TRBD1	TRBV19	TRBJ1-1	TGTGCCAGCCTGGGACAGAGCTTGAACACTGAAGCTTTCTTT	CASLGQSLNTEAFF
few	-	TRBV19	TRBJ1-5	TGTGCCAGTAGTATTGCAGGGGGCAATCAGCCCCAGCATTTT	CASSIAGGNQPQHF
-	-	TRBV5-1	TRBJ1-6	TGCGCCAGCAGCTTGGAGGGAACCCTCGAGAATTCACCCCTCCACTTT	CASSLEGTLENSPLHF
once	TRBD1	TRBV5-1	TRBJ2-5	TGCGCCAGCAGCAGGTCGGGACAGGGGAAAGAGACCCAGTACTTC	CASSRSGQGKETQYF
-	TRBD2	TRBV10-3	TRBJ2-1	TGTGCCACCGCCCACACTAGCGGGGGTGAACTCAATGAGCAGTTCTTC	CATAHTSGGELNEQFF
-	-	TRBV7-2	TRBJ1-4	TGTGCCAGCAGATTATCTCCAACAACTAATGAAAAACTGTTTTTT	CASRLSPTTNEKLFF
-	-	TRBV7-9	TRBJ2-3	TGTGCCAGCAGCAGAACTAGCACAGATACGCAGTATTTT	CASSRTSTDTQYF
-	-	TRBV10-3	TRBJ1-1	TGTGCCATCAGTGAGTCCCAGGGACGGGGAGACACTGAAGCTTTCTTT	CAISESQGRGDTEAFF
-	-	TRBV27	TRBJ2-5	TGTGCCAGCAGTTCAACTCAGGGAACCCAAGAGACCCAGTACTTC	CASSSTQGTQETQYF
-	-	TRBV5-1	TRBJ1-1	TGCGCCAGCAGCTTGGGGGGGCCCGCTGAAGCTTTCTTT	CASSLGGPAEAFF
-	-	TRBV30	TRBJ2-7	TGTGCCTGGAATAGGGGGTCCTACGAGCAGTACTTC	CAWNRGSYEQYF
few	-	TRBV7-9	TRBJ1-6	TGTGCCAGCAGCGGACGGGTCGCTAATTCACCCCTCCACTTT	CASSGRVANSPLHF